A single sample is the source of the 2 T cell receptor beta chains below, sequenced in a study of T cell repertoires in cytomegalovirus infection. TCRdb processed the reads anew with MiXCR; each CDR3 protein has one entry. The repertoire holds around 440,000 distinct CDR3 sequences, approximately 11% seen once, with 10% in the top ten. The specimen sequenced was PBMCs. The receptors derive from a human donor in good health (CMV status not recorded). Some clones in this sample may be carry-over from other donors' samples.

This clonotype appeared many times. J is TRBJ2-3 and V is TRBV10-3; 7 positions agree with TRBD1. This CDR3 comprises 15 residues. Germline V gives CDR1 ENHRY, CDR2 SYGVKD. The V and J ends lost 2 bases and 2 bases, in that order; junction bases with no gene match: 4. CDR3 region: CAISEQGQPTDTQYF. In DNA form, the CDR3 reads TGTGCCATCAGTGAGCAGGGACAGCCCACAGATACGCAGTATTTT.

This clonotype occurred a few times. The chain couples TRBV3-1 to TRBJ1-6; no reliable D call. CDR1 is LGHDT and CDR2 is YNNKEL in the germline V gene (reference sequence). Trimming pared 4 bases from V and 10 bases from J, leaving 11 bases between. CDR3 length: 13 residues. This CDR3 reads CASSPTRGSPLHF. CDR3 nucleotide sequence: TGTGCCAGCAGCCCAACCAGAGGGTCACCCCTCCACTTT.